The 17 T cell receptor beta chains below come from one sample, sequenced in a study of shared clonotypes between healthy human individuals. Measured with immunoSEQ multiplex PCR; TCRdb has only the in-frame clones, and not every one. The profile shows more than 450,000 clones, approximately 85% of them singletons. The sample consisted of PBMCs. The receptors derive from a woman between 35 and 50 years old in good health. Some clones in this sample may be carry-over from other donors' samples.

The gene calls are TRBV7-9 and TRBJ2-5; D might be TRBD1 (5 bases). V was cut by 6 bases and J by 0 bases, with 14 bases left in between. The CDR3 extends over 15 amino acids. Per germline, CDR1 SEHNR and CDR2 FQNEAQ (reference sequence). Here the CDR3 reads CASRGGQGHQETQYF. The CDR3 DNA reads TGTGCCAGCAGGGGCGGTCAGGGCCACCAAGAGACCCAGTACTTC. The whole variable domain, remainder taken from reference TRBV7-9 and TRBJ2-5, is DTGVSQNPRHKITKRGQNVTFRCDPISEHNRLYWYRQTLGQGPEFLTYFQNEAQLEKSRLLSDRFSAERPKGSFSTLEIQRTEQGDSAMYLCASRGGQGHQETQYFGPGTRLLVL.

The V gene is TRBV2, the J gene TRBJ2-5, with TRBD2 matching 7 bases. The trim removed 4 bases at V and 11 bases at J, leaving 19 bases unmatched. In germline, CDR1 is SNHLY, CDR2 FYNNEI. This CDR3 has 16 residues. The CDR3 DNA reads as TGTGCCAGCAGTGCCCCGGGGACCGACGGCGCGGGGGAGCAGTACTTC. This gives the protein CASSAPGTDGAGEQYF.

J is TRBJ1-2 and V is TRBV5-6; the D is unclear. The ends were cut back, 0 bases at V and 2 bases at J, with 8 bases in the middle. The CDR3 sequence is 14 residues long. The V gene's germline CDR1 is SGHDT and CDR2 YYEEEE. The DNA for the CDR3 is TGTGCCAGCAGCTTGGAGGGCCCAAACTATGGCTACACCTTC. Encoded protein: CASSLEGPNYGYTF. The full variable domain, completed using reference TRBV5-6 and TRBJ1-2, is DAGVTQSPTHLIKTRGQQVTLRCSPKSGHDTVSWYQQALGQGPQFIFQYYEEEERQRGNFPDRFSGHQFPNYSSELNVNALLLGDSALYLCASSLEGPNYGYTFGSGTRLTVV.

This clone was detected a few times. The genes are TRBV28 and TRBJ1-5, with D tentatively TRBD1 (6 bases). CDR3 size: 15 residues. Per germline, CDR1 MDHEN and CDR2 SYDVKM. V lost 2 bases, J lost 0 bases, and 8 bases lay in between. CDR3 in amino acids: CASSLGGLSNQPQHF. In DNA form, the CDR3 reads TGTGCCAGCAGTTTAGGGGGCCTTAGCAATCAGCCCCAGCATTTT.

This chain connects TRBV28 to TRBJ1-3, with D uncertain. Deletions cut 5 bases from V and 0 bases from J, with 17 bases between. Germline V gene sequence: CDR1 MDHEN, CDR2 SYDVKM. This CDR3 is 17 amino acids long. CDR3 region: CASSLNAGILSGNTIYF. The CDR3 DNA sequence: TGTGCCAGCAGTCTAAACGCCGGAATTCTCTCTGGAAACACCATATATTTT.

This chain's CDR3 is CASSSRTSPYNEQFF. As DNA, the CDR3 is TGTGCCAGCAGCTCGCGGACTAGCCCCTACAATGAGCAGTTCTTC. The chain combines TRBV11-3 with TRBJ2-1, with TRBD2 identical over 8 bases. The V gene end was trimmed by 4 bases and the J gene end by 2 bases; junction bases not matched to a gene: 4. Germline V gives CDR1 SGHNT, CDR2 YENEEA. CDR3 length: 15 residues.

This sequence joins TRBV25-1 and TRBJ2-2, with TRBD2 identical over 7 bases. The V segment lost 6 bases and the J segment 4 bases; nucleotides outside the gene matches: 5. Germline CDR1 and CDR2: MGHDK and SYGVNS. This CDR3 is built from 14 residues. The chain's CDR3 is CASSVAGGTGELFF. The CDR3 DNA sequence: TGTGCCAGCAGCGTAGCGGGTGGCACCGGGGAGCTGTTTTTT.

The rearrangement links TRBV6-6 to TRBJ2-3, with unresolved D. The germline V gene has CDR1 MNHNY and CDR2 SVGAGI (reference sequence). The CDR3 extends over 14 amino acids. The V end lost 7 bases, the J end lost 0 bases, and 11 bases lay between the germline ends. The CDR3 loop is CASMSAGSTDTQYF. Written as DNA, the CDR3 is TGTGCCAGCATGTCGGCAGGTAGCACAGATACGCAGTATTTT.

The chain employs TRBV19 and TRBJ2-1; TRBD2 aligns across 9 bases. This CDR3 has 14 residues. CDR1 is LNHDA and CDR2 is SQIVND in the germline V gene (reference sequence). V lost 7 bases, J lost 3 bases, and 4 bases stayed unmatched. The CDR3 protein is CASKAGGIYNEQFF. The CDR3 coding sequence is TGTGCCAGTAAGGCGGGAGGGATCTACAATGAGCAGTTCTTC.

The CDR3 protein is CASSLSWVLGQPQHF. The CDR3 nucleotides are TGTGCCAGCAGCTTATCGTGGGTGTTGGGTCAGCCCCAGCATTTT. The chain combines TRBV11-2 with TRBJ1-5; no definite D call. The CDR3 loop spans 15 amino acids. Germline CDR1 is SGHAT and CDR2 is FQNNGV. The ends were cut back, 2 bases at V and 6 bases at J, with 14 bases in the middle.

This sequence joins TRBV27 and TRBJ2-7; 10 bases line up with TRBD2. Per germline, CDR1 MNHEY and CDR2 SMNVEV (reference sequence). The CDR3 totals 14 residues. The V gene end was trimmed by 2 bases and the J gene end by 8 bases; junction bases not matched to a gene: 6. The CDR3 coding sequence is TGTGCCAGCAGTTTAGCTAGCGGGAGAACCAAGCAGTACTTC. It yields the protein CASSLASGRTKQYF.

The chain's CDR3 is CASTLSSGYNEQFF. In DNA form, the CDR3 reads TGTGCCAGCACCCTATCTAGCGGCTACAATGAGCAGTTCTTC. The V and J genes are TRBV28 and TRBJ2-1; 7 bases map to TRBD2. CDR1 is MDHEN, CDR2 SYDVKM, per germline. The CDR3 has 14 amino acids. Unmatched junction bases numbered 6, after V lost 7 bases and J lost 3 bases.

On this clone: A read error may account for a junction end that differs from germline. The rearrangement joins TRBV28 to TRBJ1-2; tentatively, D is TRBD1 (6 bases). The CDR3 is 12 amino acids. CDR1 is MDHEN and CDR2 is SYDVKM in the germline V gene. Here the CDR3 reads CASRMLQGPHSF. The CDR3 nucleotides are TGTGCCAGCAGAATGTTACAGGGTCCACATTCCTTC.

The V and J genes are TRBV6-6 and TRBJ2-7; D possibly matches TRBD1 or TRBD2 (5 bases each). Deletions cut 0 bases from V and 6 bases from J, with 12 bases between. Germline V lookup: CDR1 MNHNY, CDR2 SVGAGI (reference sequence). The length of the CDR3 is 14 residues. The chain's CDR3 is CASSYSRGQGEQYF. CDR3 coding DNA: TGTGCCAGCAGTTACTCGAGGGGCCAGGGCGAGCAGTACTTC.

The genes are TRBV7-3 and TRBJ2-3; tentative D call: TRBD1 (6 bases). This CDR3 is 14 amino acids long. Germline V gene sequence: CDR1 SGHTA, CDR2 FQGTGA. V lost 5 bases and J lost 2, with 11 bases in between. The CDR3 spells CASSPTGITDTQYF. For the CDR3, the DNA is TGTGCCAGCAGCCCGACAGGAATCACAGATACGCAGTATTTT.

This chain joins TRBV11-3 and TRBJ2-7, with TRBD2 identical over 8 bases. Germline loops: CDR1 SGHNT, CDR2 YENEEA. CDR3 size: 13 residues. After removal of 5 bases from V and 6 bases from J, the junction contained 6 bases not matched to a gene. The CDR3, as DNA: TGTGCCAGCAGCACTGTTGCGGGGGGCGAGCAGTACTTC. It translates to CASSTVAGGEQYF.

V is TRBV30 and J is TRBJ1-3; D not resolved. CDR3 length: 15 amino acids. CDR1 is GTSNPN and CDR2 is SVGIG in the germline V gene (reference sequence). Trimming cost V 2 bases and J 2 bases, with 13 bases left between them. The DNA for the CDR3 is TGTGCCTGGAGTTCCGGCCCCCTAGCTGGAAACACCATATATTTT. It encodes CAWSSGPLAGNTIYF.